The T cell receptor (beta chain) described here comes from a study of beta chain features in type 1 diabetes. Whole-study results and caveats: All four CD4+ subsets of Type 1 diabetes patients contained TCRB CDR3s that were moderately but significantly shorter. A closer apparent resemblance between naive, central memory and Treg TCRB repertoires was seen in patients than in healthy donors.

The authors reverse transcribed all of the isolated RNA, so sequencing captured expressed TCRB transcripts. Produced via immunoSEQ multiplex PCR; TCRdb's table is partial and in-frame only. The table lists 200,000 to 250,000 clones, 13% to 15% of them singletons, with more than 0.025% in the top ten. This clone turned up a few times. Its antigen is unidentified. CDR3 length: 15 residues. V dropped 3 bases and J dropped 5; count of bases not matched to a gene: 2. The germline gives CDR1 SGHNT, CDR2 YYREEE (reference sequence). The sequencing input was naive CD4+ T cells from blood. This receptor was identified in a woman aged 40 to 50 in good health. The chain employs TRBV5-4 and TRBJ2-1, with 13 nucleotides matching TRBD2. The CDR3 DNA reads as TGTGCCAGCAGCTCCGGACTAGCGGGGGACAATGAGCAGTTCTTC. The encoded protein is CASSSGLAGDNEQFF.